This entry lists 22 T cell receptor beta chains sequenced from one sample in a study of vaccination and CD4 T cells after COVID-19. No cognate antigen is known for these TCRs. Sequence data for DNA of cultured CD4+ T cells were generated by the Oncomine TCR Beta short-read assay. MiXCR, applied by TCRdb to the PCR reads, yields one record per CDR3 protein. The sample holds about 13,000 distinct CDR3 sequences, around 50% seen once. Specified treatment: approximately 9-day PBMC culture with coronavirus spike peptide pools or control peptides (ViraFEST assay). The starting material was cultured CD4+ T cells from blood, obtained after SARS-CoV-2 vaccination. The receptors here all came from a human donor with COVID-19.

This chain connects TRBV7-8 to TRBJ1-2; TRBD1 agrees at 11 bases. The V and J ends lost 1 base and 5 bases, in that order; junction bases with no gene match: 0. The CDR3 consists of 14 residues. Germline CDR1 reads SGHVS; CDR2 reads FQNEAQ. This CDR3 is CASSLGDRGYGYTF. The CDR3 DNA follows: TGTGCCAGCAGCTTAGGGGACAGGGGGTATGGCTACACCTTC.

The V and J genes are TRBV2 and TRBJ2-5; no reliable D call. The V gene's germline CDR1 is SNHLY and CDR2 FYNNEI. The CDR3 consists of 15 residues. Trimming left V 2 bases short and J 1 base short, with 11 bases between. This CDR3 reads CASSEMEQLQETQYF. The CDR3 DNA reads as TGTGCCAGCAGTGAAATGGAGCAGCTCCAAGAGACCCAGTACTTC.

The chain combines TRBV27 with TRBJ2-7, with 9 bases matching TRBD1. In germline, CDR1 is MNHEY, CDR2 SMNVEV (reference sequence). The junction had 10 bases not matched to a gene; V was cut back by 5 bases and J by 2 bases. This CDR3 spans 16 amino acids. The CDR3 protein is CASSLRGTGFTYEQYF. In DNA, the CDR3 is TGTGCCAGCAGTCTTCGTGGGACAGGGTTCACCTACGAGCAGTACTTC.

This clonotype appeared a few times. CDR3 sequence (DNA): TGCAGTGCTCCCCGGACGAACACTGAAGCTTTCTTT. It encodes CSAPRTNTEAFF. The chain links TRBV20-1 to TRBJ1-1, with D unclear. CDR1 DFQATT and CDR2 SNEGSKA come from the germline V gene (reference sequence). V dropped 5 bases and J dropped 1 base, with 8 bases sitting between them. The CDR3 is 12 amino acids.

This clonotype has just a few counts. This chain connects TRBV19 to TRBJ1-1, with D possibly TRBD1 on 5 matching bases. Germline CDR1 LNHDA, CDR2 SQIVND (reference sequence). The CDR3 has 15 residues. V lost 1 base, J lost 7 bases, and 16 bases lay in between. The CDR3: CASSIGLKGRYEAFF. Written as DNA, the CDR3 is TGTGCCAGTAGTATAGGCTTAAAGGGACGGTATGAAGCTTTCTTT.

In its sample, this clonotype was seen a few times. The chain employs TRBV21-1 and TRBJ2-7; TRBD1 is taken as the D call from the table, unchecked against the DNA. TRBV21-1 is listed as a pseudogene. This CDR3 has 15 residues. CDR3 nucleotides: TGTGCCAGCAGCAAATCGGGCAGCCCGGACCACGAGCAGTACTTC. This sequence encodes CASSKSGSPDHEQYF.

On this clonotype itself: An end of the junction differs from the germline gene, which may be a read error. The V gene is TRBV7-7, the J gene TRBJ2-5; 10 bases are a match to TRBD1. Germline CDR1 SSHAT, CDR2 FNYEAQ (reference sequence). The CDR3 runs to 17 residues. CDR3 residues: CASSPRVGQGRGETQYF. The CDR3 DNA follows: TGTGCTAGCAGCCCCAGGGTGGGACAGGGGAGAGGAGAGACCCAGTACTTC.

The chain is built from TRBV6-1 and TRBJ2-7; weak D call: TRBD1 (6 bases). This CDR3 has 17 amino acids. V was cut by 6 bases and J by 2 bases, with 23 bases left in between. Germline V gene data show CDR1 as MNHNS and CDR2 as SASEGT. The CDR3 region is CASRNDPRGTPPYEQYF. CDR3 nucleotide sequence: TGTGCCAGCAGGAACGACCCCAGGGGCACACCCCCCTACGAGCAGTACTTC.

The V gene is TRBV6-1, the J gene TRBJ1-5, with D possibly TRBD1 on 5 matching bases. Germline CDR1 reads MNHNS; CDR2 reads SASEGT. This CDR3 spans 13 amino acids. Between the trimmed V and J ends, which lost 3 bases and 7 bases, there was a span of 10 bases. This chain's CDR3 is CASSEYRGQPQHF. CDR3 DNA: TGTGCCAGCAGTGAGTATCGGGGGCAGCCCCAGCATTTT.

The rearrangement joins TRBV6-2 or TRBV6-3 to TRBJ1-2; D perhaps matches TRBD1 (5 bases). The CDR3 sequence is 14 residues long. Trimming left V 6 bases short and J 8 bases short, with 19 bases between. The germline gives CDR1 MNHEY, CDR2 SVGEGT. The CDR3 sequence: CASRSTGPTDGYTF. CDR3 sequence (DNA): TGTGCCAGCAGGAGTACGGGACCCACCGACGGCTACACCTTC.

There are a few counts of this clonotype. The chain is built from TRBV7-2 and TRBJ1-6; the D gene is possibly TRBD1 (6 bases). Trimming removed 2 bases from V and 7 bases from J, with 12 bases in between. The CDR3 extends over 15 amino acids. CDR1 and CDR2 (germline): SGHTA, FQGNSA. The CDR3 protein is CASSLTRTENSPLHF. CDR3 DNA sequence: TGTGCCAGCAGCTTAACGCGGACAGAGAATTCACCCCTCCACTTT.

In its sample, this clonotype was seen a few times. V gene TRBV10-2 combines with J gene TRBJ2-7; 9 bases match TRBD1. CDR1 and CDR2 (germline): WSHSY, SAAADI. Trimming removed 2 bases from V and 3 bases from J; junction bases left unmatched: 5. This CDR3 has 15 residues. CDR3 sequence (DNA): TGCGCCAGCAGTGAGCAGGGGACAGGGATCTACGAGCAGTACTTC. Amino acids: CASSEQGTGIYEQYF.

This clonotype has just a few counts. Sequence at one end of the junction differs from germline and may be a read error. In DNA form, the CDR3 reads TGCAGTGGTAGACAGGGGGCGAGTGGGGAGACCCAGTACTTC. Translation: CSGRQGASGETQYF. This chain connects TRBV20-1 to TRBJ2-5; the match to TRBD1 covers 10 bases. The CDR3 is 14 residues long. Germline loops: CDR1 DFQATT, CDR2 SNEGSKA (reference sequence).

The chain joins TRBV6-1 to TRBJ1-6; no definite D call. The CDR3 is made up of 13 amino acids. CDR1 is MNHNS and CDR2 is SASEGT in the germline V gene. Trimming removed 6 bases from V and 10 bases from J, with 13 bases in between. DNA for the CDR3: TGTGCCAGCAGGTCTGAAACCGTCTCACCCCTCCACTTT. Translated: CASRSETVSPLHF.

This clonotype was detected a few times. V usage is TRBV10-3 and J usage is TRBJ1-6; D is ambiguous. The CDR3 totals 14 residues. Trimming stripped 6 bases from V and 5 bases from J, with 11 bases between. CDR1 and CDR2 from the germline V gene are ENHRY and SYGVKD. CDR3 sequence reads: CAIREGRDNSPLHF. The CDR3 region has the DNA TGTGCCATCAGAGAGGGTAGAGATAATTCACCCCTCCACTTT.

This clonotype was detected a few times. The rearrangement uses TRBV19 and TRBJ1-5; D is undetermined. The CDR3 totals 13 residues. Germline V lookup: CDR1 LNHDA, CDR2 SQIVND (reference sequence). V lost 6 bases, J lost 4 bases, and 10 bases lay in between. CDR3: CASSSRANQPQHF. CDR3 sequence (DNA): TGTGCCAGTAGCTCTCGGGCGAATCAGCCCCAGCATTTT.

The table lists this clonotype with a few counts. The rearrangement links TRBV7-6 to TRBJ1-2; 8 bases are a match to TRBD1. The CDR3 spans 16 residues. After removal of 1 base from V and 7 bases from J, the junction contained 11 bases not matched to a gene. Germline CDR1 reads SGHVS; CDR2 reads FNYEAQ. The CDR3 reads CASSLVRRTGSGGYTF. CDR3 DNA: TGTGCCAGCAGCTTAGTTCGTAGGACAGGGAGTGGTGGCTACACCTTC.

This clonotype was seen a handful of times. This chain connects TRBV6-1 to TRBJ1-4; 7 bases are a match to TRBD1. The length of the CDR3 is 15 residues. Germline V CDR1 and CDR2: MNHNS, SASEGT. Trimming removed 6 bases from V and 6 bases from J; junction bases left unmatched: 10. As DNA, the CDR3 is TGTGCCAGCAGCAACCCCGGCAGGGGGGATGAAAAACTGTTTTTT. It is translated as CASSNPGRGDEKLFF.

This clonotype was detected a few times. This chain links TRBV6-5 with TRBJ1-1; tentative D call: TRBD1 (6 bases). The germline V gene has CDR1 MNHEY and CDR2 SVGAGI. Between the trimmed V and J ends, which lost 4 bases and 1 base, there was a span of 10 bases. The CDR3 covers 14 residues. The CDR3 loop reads CASSLPGQNTEAFF. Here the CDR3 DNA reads TGTGCCAGCAGTTTACCGGGACAGAACACTGAAGCTTTCTTT.

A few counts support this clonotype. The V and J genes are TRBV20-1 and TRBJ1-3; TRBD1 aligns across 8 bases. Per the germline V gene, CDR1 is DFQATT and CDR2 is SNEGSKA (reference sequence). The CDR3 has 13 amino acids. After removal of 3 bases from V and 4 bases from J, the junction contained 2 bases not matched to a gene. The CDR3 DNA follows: TGCAGTGCTAGCGGGACAGGCGGAAACACCATATATTTT. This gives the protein CSASGTGGNTIYF.

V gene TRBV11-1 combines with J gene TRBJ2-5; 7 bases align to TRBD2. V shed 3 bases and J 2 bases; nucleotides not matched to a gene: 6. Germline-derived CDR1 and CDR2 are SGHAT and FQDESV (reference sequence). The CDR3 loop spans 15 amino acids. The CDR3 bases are TGTGCCAGCAGCTTGGTAGGGCGGGGGCAAGAGACCCAGTACTTC. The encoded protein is CASSLVGRGQETQYF.

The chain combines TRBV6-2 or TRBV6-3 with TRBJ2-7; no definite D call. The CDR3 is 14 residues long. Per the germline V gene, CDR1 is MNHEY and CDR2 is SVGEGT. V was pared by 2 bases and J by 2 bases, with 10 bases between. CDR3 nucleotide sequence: TGTGCCAGCAGTTACGCAGTTATGGCCTACGAGCAGTACTTC. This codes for CASSYAVMAYEQYF.